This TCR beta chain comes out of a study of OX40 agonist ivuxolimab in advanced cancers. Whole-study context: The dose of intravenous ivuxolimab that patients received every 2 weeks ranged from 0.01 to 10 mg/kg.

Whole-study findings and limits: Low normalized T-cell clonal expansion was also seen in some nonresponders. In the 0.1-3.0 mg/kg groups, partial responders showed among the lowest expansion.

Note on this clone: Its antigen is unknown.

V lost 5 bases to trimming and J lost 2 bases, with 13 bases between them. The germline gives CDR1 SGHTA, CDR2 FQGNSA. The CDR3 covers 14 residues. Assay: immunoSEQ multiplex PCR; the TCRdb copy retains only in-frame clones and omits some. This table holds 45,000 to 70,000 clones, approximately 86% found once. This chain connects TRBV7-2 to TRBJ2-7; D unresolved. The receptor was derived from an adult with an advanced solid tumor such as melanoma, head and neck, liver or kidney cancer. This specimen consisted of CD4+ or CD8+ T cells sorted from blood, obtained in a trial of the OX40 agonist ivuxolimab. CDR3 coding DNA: TGTGCCAGCAGCCCACGGGCCCAAGCCTACGAGCAGTACTTC. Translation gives CASSPRAQAYEQYF.